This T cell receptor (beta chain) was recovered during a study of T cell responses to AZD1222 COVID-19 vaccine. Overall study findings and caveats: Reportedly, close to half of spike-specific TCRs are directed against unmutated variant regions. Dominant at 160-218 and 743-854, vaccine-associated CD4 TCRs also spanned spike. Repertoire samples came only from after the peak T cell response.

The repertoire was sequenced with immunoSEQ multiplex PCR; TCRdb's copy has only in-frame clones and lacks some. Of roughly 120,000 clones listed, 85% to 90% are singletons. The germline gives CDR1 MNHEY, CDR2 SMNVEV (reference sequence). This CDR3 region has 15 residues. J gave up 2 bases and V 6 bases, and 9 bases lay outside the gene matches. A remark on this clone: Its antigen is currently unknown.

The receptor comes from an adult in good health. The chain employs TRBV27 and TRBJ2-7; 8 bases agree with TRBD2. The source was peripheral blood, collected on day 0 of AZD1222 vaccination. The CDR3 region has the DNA TGTGCCAGCAGCCTCGGGGGGGTCCACACCTACGAGCAGTACTTC. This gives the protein CASSLGGVHTYEQYF.